Presented here are 15 T cell receptor beta chains from one specimen sequenced in a study of neurological immune-mediated disorders. TCRdb reanalysed the 5' RACE reads using MiXCR and keeps one entry per CDR3 protein. The sample lists about 60,000 distinct CDR3 sequences, about 8.9% occurring once. Time point meaning: longitudinal time-point 2. Source material: PBMCs. Receptors originate from a young man in good health.

Only a few counts were recorded for this clonotype. The CDR3 loop reads CASSETGEAYNEQFF. Written as DNA, the CDR3 is TGTGCCAGCAGCGAAACGGGAGAGGCGTACAATGAGCAGTTCTTC. The V and J genes are TRBV9 and TRBJ2-1; tentative D call: TRBD2 (6 bases). This CDR3 is 15 amino acids long. Between the trimmed V and J ends, which lost 3 bases and 4 bases, there was a span of 14 bases. The germline V gene encodes CDR1 SGDLS and CDR2 YYNGEE.

This clonotype has a count of ten or more. V gene TRBV5-1 combines with J gene TRBJ1-4, with no clear D. The length of the CDR3 is 12 residues. Germline loops: CDR1 SGHRS, CDR2 YFSETQ. The V and J ends lost 2 bases and 8 bases respectively, with 7 bases between them. The CDR3 here is CASSLRFEKLFF. For the CDR3, the DNA is TGCGCCAGCAGCTTACGATTCGAAAAACTGTTTTTT. Using reference TRBV5-1 and TRBJ1-4 for the parts outside the CDR3, the full variable domain is KAGVTQTPRYLIKTRGQQVTLSCSPISGHRSVSWYQQTPGQGLQFLFEYFSETQRNKGNFPGRFSGRQFSNSRSEMNVSTLELGDSALYLCASSLRFEKLFFGSGTQLSVL.

This clonotype was detected ten times or more. The chain links TRBV7-9 to TRBJ2-5; the match to TRBD2 covers 8 bases. The CDR3 has 16 amino acids. The V and J ends lost 5 bases and 2 bases, in that order; junction bases with no gene match: 10. Germline CDR1 is SEHNR and CDR2 is FQNEAQ (reference sequence). The CDR3 DNA reads as TGTGCCAGCAGCCCCCGGGGGGGCGCGGCTCAAGAGACCCAGTACTTC. Protein sequence: CASSPRGGAAQETQYF.

This clonotype was counted many times. CDR3 loop: CSAVKPGIGVGETQYF. CDR3 nucleotide sequence: TGCAGTGCCGTAAAACCCGGTATAGGGGTAGGTGAGACCCAGTACTTC. The chain employs TRBV20-1 and TRBJ2-5, with D maybe TRBD1 (5 bases). Germline CDR1 and CDR2: DFQATT and SNEGSKA (reference sequence). This CDR3 is 16 amino acids long. V was pared by 6 bases and J by 5 bases, with 25 bases between.

The gene calls are TRBV7-9 and TRBJ2-5; 7 nucleotides agree with TRBD2. The CDR3 runs 17 residues. J gave up 1 base and V 4 bases, and 12 bases lay outside the gene matches. Germline V gene sequence: CDR1 SEHNR, CDR2 FQNEAQ (reference sequence). The CDR3 protein is CASSSSSSGCFQETQYF. The CDR3 DNA reads as TGTGCCAGCAGCTCGTCCTCTAGCGGATGTTTCCAAGAGACCCAGTACTTC.

Note on this clonotype: Possible read error: a much larger clone is one base away. V is TRBV11-2 and J is TRBJ2-2, with D possibly TRBD2 on 6 matching bases. The CDR3 runs 12 residues. V was clipped by 4 bases and J by 8 bases, with 8 bases between them. Germline loops: CDR1 SGHAT, CDR2 FQNNGV. This CDR3 reads CASSWGEGELFF. The CDR3 DNA is TGTGCCAGCAGCTGGGGGGAGGGGGAGCTGTTTTTT.

The table lists this clonotype with a few counts. The CDR3 region is CSARGVESQPQHF. The DNA for the CDR3 is TGCAGTGCTAGAGGAGTCGAGAGTCAGCCCCAGCATTTT. The gene calls are TRBV20-1 and TRBJ1-5, with D hard to call. V was clipped by 1 base and J by 6 bases, with 10 bases between them. The CDR3 runs 13 residues. Per germline, CDR1 DFQATT and CDR2 SNEGSKA (reference sequence).

This clonotype has a count of ten or more. The V call is TRBV5-1, the J call TRBJ1-1; 8 positions agree with TRBD1. Germline-derived CDR1 and CDR2 are SGHRS and YFSETQ. The V gene end was trimmed by 2 bases and the J gene end by 1 base; junction bases not matched to a gene: 4. This CDR3 is built from 15 residues. The CDR3 loop reads CASSLQGGTNTEAFF. Written as DNA, the CDR3 is TGCGCCAGCAGCTTACAGGGGGGAACGAACACTGAAGCTTTCTTT.

This clonotype was detected ten times or more. The CDR3 reads CASSRTDYGYTF. CDR3 coding DNA: TGCGCCAGCAGCCGGACAGATTATGGCTACACCTTC. V is TRBV5-1 and J is TRBJ1-2; a weak D match, TRBD1 (6 bases). This CDR3 spans 12 amino acids. V was trimmed by 4 bases and J by 5 bases, leaving 9 bases between them. Looked up from germline, CDR1 is SGHRS and CDR2 is YFSETQ.

This clonotype has a count of ten or more. The chain is built from TRBV5-1 and TRBJ2-7; no definite D call. V dropped 0 bases and J dropped 0 bases, with 7 bases sitting between them. The CDR3 is made up of 14 amino acids. The V gene's germline CDR1 is SGHRS and CDR2 YFSETQ. Written as DNA, the CDR3 is TGCGCCAGCAGCTTGGGAGGAGTCTCCTACGAGCAGTACTTC. Amino acid sequence: CASSLGGVSYEQYF.

This clonotype was counted many times. This chain links TRBV4-1 with TRBJ2-7; D gene unclear. Germline CDR1 and CDR2: MGHRA and YSYEKL. V was shortened by 1 base and J by 6 bases, with 16 bases between the two germline ends. The CDR3 is 15 amino acids. The CDR3, as DNA: TGCGCCAGCAGCCAAGGTCGTAGGGTCGATGGCGAGCAGTACTTC. It is translated as CASSQGRRVDGEQYF.

This clonotype showed up many times. This sequence joins TRBV5-5 and TRBJ2-5; D call uncertain. Germline CDR1 SGHKS, CDR2 YYEKEE (reference sequence). The CDR3 totals 14 residues. Trimming cost V 5 bases and J 3 bases, with 14 bases left between them. The CDR3, as DNA: TGTGCCAGCAGACCCGATCGTGGGGAAGAGACCCAGTACTTC. Protein product: CASRPDRGEETQYF.

In its sample, this clonotype was seen many times. This chain uses TRBV29-1 with TRBJ2-3; TRBD1 agrees at 10 bases. Germline CDR1 and CDR2: SQVTM and ANQGSEA. CDR3 length equals 15 residues. V lost 6 bases to trimming and J lost 0 bases; unmatched junction nucleotides: 6. CDR3 loop: CSVASDRGSTDTQYF. The CDR3, as DNA: TGCAGCGTCGCGTCGGACAGGGGGAGCACAGATACGCAGTATTTT.

This clonotype showed up many times. V is TRBV25-1 and J is TRBJ2-2; possibly TRBD2 for D (6 bases). Per the germline V gene, CDR1 is MGHDK and CDR2 is SYGVNS. The CDR3 is 13 amino acids. The V gene lost 6 bases and the J gene lost 3 bases, with 8 bases spanning the gap. CDR3 DNA: TGTGCCAGCAGCGGGGGATACACCGGGGAGCTGTTTTTT. Translated: CASSGGYTGELFF.

Many counts were recorded for this clonotype. V usage is TRBV10-3 and J usage is TRBJ2-7, with 9 bases matching TRBD1. CDR1 and CDR2 (germline): ENHRY, SYGVKD. V gave up 0 bases and J gave up 4 bases; unmatched junction bases: 7. This CDR3 has 16 amino acids. CDR3 sequence: CAISESAGQGTYEQYF. The CDR3 nucleotides read TGTGCCATCAGTGAGTCGGCGGGACAGGGAACATACGAGCAGTACTTC.